Shown below are 11 T cell receptor beta chains from a single sample sequenced in a study of blood T cell repertoires in COVID-19. Only in-frame clones appear in the TCRdb table, and some are missing; sequencing was by immunoSEQ multiplex PCR. The sample records hundreds of thousands of clones, 86% being singletons. Sequences were obtained from peripheral blood. These receptors were taken from a woman in her 70s with COVID-19, enrolled during active disease.

In its sample, this clone was seen a few times. This chain connects TRBV4-2 to TRBJ1-2, with TRBD1 matching over 7 bases. CDR1 LGHNA and CDR2 YNFKEQ come from the germline V gene. This CDR3 contains 14 residues. Trimming took 0 bases from V and 7 from J; bases not matched to a gene: 5. This chain's CDR3 is CASSQDPDRSGYTF. The CDR3 DNA is TGTGCCAGCAGCCAAGATCCGGACAGGAGTGGCTACACCTTC.

The genes are TRBV2 and TRBJ1-2, with 7 nucleotides matching TRBD1. V was pared by 3 bases and J by 8 bases, with 9 bases of the junction left unmatched. CDR3 length equals 14 residues. Germline CDR1 is SNHLY and CDR2 is FYNNEI. The CDR3 sequence: CASSDYWRQGGYTF. Here the CDR3 DNA reads TGTGCCAGCAGTGATTATTGGAGACAGGGAGGCTACACCTTC. Looking up the rest from reference TRBV2 and TRBJ1-2 gives the full variable domain: EPEVTQTPSHQVTQMGQEVILRCVPISNHLYFYWYRQILGQKVEFLVSFYNNEISEKSEIFDDQFSVERPDGSNFTLKIRSTKLEDSAMYFCASSDYWRQGGYTFGSGTRLTVV.

This clone came up a few times. CDR3 protein: CASSPSTRQSGYTF. The CDR3 region has the DNA TGTGCCAGCAGCCCCTCTACCCGACAGTCGGGCTACACCTTC. The chain has TRBV3-1 (or the pseudogene TRBV3-2) and TRBJ1-2; D may be TRBD1 (5 bases). Germline CDR1 reads LGHDT; CDR2 reads YNNKEL (reference sequence). The CDR3 loop spans 14 amino acids. The V gene lost 4 bases and the J gene lost 8 bases, with 17 bases spanning the gap.

The chain employs TRBV3-1 (or the pseudogene TRBV3-2) and TRBJ1-3, with 10 bases aligning to TRBD1. The J segment lost 1 base and the V segment lost 6 bases, leaving 3 bases of the junction unmatched. Germline CDR1 is LGHDT and CDR2 is YNNKEL (reference sequence). The CDR3 extends over 15 amino acids. The CDR3 here is CASRRQGASGNTIYF. The DNA of the CDR3 is TGTGCCAGCAGACGACAGGGGGCTTCTGGAAACACCATATATTTT.

The chain is built from TRBV19 and TRBJ1-1, with D maybe TRBD1 (6 bases). Germline CDR1 reads LNHDA; CDR2 reads SQIVND (reference sequence). This CDR3 region has 13 residues. The V end lost 5 bases, the J end lost 2 bases, and 9 bases lay between the germline ends. CDR3 nucleotides: TGTGCCAGTAGTCAGGACAGAAACACTGAAGCTTTCTTT. Protein: CASSQDRNTEAFF.

The chain carries TRBV21-1 and TRBJ2-7; the table assigns TRBD1, which was not confirmed against the DNA. TRBV21-1 is a pseudogene locus. This CDR3 has 17 residues. As DNA, the CDR3 is TGTGCCAGCAGCACTAAGATTGGACAGGGAGGAGACTACGAGCAGTACTTC. It yields the protein CASSTKIGQGGDYEQYF.

The rearrangement uses TRBV5-6 and TRBJ2-1, with 9 bases identical to TRBD2. Trimming at V came to 2 bases and at J to 9 bases, leaving 9 bases not matched to a gene. This CDR3 comprises 15 residues. Germline V CDR1 and CDR2: SGHDT, YYEEEE. This CDR3 is CASSFSGTSHIEQFF. In nucleotides, the CDR3 is TGTGCCAGCAGCTTCTCCGGGACTAGCCATATTGAGCAGTTCTTC.

The chain joins TRBV3-1 (or the pseudogene TRBV3-2) to TRBJ1-1; the D gene is possibly TRBD1 (6 bases). The CDR3 length is 13 residues. The germline CDR1 and CDR2 sequences are LGHDT and YNNKEL (reference sequence). With 3 bases removed from V and 5 bases from J, the gap between germline ends came to 10 bases. CDR3 nucleotide sequence: TGTGCCAGCAGCCACGCAGGGGTGACTGAAGCTTTCTTT. It specifies CASSHAGVTEAFF.

The chain is built from TRBV6-6 and TRBJ2-5, with TRBD2 matching over 9 bases. The V and J ends lost 2 bases and 4 bases, in that order; junction bases with no gene match: 5. This CDR3 contains 15 residues. Germline V gene data show CDR1 as MNHNY and CDR2 as SVGAGI (reference sequence). The CDR3 DNA reads TGTGCCAGCAGTTACGGCGGGGGGGCCACAGAGACCCAGTACTTC. This codes for CASSYGGGATETQYF.

This chain joins TRBV27 and TRBJ2-3; D not certain. Trimming removed 5 bases from V and 1 base from J, with 7 bases in between. The CDR3 has 13 residues. Germline loops: CDR1 MNHEY, CDR2 SMNVEV (reference sequence). The CDR3 region has the DNA TGTGCCAGCAGTACACACGGCACAGATACGCAGTATTTT. Residues: CASSTHGTDTQYF.

The chain carries TRBV19 and TRBJ1-4, with 12 bases aligning to TRBD1. The CDR3 has 15 residues. Losses at the gene ends were 6 bases for V and 8 bases for J; bases not matched to a gene: 7. Germline assignment: CDR1 LNHDA and CDR2 SQIVND (reference sequence). CDR3 DNA: TGTGCCAGTAGAGAACGGGACAGGGGGCAGGAAAAACTGTTTTTT. Translated, it gives CASRERDRGQEKLFF.